This T cell receptor (beta chain) was recovered during a study of identical twins. The V and J ends lost 1 base and 7 bases respectively, with 11 bases between them. The CDR3 length is 13 residues. In germline, CDR1 is DFQATT, CDR2 SNEGSKA (reference sequence). TCRdb independently ran MiXCR on the 5' RACE reads; one entry per CDR3 protein. The sample shows about 520,000 distinct CDR3 sequences, about 20% of them seen only once. This sample was also put to use in a study of T cells expressing NK-cell markers.

The chain employs TRBV20-1 and TRBJ1-5; no clear D. This receptor was obtained from a woman aged 18-29 years in good health. The sample consisted of CD4+ T cells sorted from blood. The CDR3 spells CSARVGSEQPQHF. The CDR3 DNA reads TGCAGTGCTAGAGTAGGGTCAGAACAGCCCCAGCATTTT.